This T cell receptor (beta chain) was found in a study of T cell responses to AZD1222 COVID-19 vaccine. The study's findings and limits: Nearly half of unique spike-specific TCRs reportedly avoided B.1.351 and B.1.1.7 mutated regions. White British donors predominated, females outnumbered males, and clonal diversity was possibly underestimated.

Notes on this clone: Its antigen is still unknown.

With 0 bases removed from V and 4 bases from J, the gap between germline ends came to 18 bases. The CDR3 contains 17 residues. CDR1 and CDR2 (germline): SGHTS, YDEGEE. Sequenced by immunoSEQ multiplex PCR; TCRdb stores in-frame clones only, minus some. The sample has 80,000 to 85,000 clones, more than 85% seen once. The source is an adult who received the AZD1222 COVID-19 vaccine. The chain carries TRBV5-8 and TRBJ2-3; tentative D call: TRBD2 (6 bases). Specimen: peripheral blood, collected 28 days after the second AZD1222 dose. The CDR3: CASSLAGGSWLADTQYF. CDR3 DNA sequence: TGTGCCAGCAGCTTGGCCGGGGGATCTTGGCTAGCAGATACGCAGTATTTT.